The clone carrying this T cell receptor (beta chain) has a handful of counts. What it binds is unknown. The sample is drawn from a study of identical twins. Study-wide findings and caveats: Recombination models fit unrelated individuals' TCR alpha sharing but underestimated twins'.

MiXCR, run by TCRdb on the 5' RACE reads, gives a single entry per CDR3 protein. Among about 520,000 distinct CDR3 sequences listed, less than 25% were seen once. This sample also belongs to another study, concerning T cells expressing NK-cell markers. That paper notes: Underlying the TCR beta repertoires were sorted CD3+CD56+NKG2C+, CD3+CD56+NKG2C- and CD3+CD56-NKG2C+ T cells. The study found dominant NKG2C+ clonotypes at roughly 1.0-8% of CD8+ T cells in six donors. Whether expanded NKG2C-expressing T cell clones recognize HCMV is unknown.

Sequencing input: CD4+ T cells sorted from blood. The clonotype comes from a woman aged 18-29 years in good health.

CDR3: CARQGGVDNEQFF. DNA of the CDR3: TGTGCCAGACAGGGCGGAGTCGACAATGAGCAGTTCTTC. This sequence joins TRBV5-6 and TRBJ2-1; tentative D call: TRBD1 (6 bases). The V end lost 8 bases, the J end lost 5 bases, and 14 bases lay between the germline ends. This CDR3 is 13 amino acids long. CDR1 and CDR2 from the germline V gene are SGHDT and YYEEEE.